The 18 T cell receptor beta chains reported below all come from one sample, sequenced in a study of OX40 agonist ivuxolimab in advanced cancers. TCRdb's copy holds only in-frame clones and misses some; the assay was immunoSEQ multiplex PCR. The data contain about 68,000 clones, 75% to 85% of them singletons. The sequences come from CD4+ or CD8+ T cells sorted from blood, collected in a trial of the OX40 agonist ivuxolimab. The receptor set was obtained from an adult with an advanced solid tumor such as melanoma, head and neck, liver or kidney cancer.

The gene calls are TRBV6-5 and TRBJ2-5; D might be TRBD2 (6 bases). V shed 6 bases and J shed 5 bases, with 13 bases lying between them. The CDR3 has 13 residues. Germline V lookup: CDR1 MNHEY, CDR2 SVGAGI. The CDR3 is CASRAGGRETQYF. As DNA, the CDR3 is TGTGCCAGCAGGGCAGGAGGGCGGGAGACCCAGTACTTC.

This clone was detected only once. The V call is TRBV27, the J call TRBJ1-1; TRBD1 aligns across 7 bases. The V and J ends lost 5 bases and 10 bases, in that order; junction bases with no gene match: 16. CDR3 length: 15 residues. Germline lookup yields CDR1 MNHEY and CDR2 SMNVEV (reference sequence). Written as DNA, the CDR3 is TGTGCCAGCAGTCCACGACAGGGATCCTTCTACAGAGCTTTCTTT. Its protein is CASSPRQGSFYRAFF.

The genes are TRBV6-1 and TRBJ1-5; no clear D gene. V was cut by 0 bases and J by 2 bases, with 5 bases left in between. The CDR3 runs to 14 residues. Germline CDR1 MNHNS, CDR2 SASEGT. In nucleotides, the CDR3 is TGTGCCAGCAGTGAAGCGCCGGGCAATCAGCCCCAGCATTTT. It is translated as CASSEAPGNQPQHF.

This sequence joins TRBV19 and TRBJ2-5; the match to TRBD1 covers 10 bases. Germline V gene data show CDR1 as LNHDA and CDR2 as SQIVND (reference sequence). The CDR3 is 15 residues long. Germline trimming cut 3 bases from V and 4 bases from J; bases unmatched to any gene: 5. As DNA, the CDR3 is TGTGCCAGTAGTATCCAGGACAGGGGGGGAGAGACCCAGTACTTC. This gives the protein CASSIQDRGGETQYF.

This rearrangement joins TRBV9 to TRBJ2-6; D is perhaps TRBD1 (6 bases). The germline gives CDR1 SGDLS, CDR2 YYNGEE. The CDR3 is 15 residues long. The V and J ends lost 2 bases and 2 bases respectively, with 8 bases between them. The CDR3 region has the DNA TGTGCCAGCAGCGTTGGGGGCGCTGGGGCCAACGTCCTGACTTTC. It yields the protein CASSVGGAGANVLTF.

V is TRBV4-1 and J is TRBJ2-1; 11 bases fit TRBD2. Germline V gene lookup returns CDR1 MGHRA and CDR2 YSYEKL. This CDR3 is built from 16 residues. V was clipped by 3 bases and J by 4 bases; unmatched bases: 5. The CDR3 is CASSQVPSGRYNEQFF. In nucleotides, the CDR3 is TGCGCCAGCAGCCAGGTTCCTAGCGGGAGGTACAATGAGCAGTTCTTC.

In its sample, this clone was seen a few times. V usage is TRBV6-1 and J usage is TRBJ2-7, with 8 bases fitting TRBD1. CDR3 length equals 15 residues. The germline V gene has CDR1 MNHNS and CDR2 SASEGT. The V and J ends lost 7 bases and 0 bases, in that order; junction bases with no gene match: 8. Here the CDR3 DNA reads TGTGCCAGCACCCAGGACAGGGCAAACTCCTACGAGCAGTACTTC. Protein: CASTQDRANSYEQYF.

The chain couples TRBV19 to TRBJ1-1; D is uncertain. The CDR3 totals 15 residues. Germline V lookup: CDR1 LNHDA, CDR2 SQIVND (reference sequence). V lost 1 base, J lost 4 bases, and 13 bases lay in between. CDR3 region: CASSIGTEEGTEAFF. The CDR3 DNA sequence: TGTGCCAGTAGTATAGGAACGGAGGAAGGCACTGAAGCTTTCTTT.

This rearrangement joins TRBV19 to TRBJ1-5, with D possibly TRBD1 on 5 matching bases. In germline, CDR1 is LNHDA, CDR2 SQIVND (reference sequence). The CDR3 has 14 amino acids. Trimming took off 3 bases at V and 0 bases at J, with 6 bases between the two ends. Here the CDR3 DNA reads TGTGCCAGTAGTATCGGACATAGCAATCAGCCCCAGCATTTT. Translating gives CASSIGHSNQPQHF. The full variable domain, in which reference TRBV19 and TRBJ1-5 provide the parts outside the CDR3, is DGGITQSPKYLFRKEGQNVTLSCEQNLNHDAMYWYRQDPGQGLRLIYYSQIVNDFQKGDIAEGYSVSREKKESFPLTVTSAQKNPTAFYLCASSIGHSNQPQHFGDGTRLSIL.

The chain couples TRBV10-2 to TRBJ2-3, with TRBD2 matching over 10 bases. Germline loops: CDR1 WSHSY, CDR2 SAAADI. This CDR3 is built from 16 residues. The V and J ends lost 6 bases and 6 bases, in that order; junction bases with no gene match: 12. CDR3 bases: TGCGCCAGCAGCGCGAGACTAGCGGGTCTCGACGATACGCAGTATTTT. Translating it yields CASSARLAGLDDTQYF.

This clone was seen a handful of times. The chain uses TRBV9 and TRBJ1-5; TRBD1 might be the D (6 bases). The length of the CDR3 is 14 residues. Germline values: CDR1 SGDLS, CDR2 YYNGEE. V was pared by 0 bases and J by 7 bases, with 11 bases between. This CDR3 is CASSVEGQGQPQHF. The CDR3 DNA follows: TGTGCCAGCAGCGTAGAGGGGCAGGGGCAGCCCCAGCATTTT.

The J gene is TRBJ2-7, the V gene TRBV6-4, with D possibly matching TRBD1 (5 bases). V lost 6 bases to trimming and J lost 8 bases, with 26 bases between them. The germline gives CDR1 MRHNA, CDR2 SNTAGT. The CDR3 length is 16 residues. CDR3 protein: CASRVPPTVRLSKQYF. In DNA form, the CDR3 reads TGTGCCAGCAGGGTTCCTCCGACAGTCCGACTGTCGAAGCAGTACTTC.

This sequence joins TRBV6-6 and TRBJ2-1; D is ambiguous. CDR1 MNHNY and CDR2 SVGAGI come from the germline V gene (reference sequence). The CDR3 spans 12 residues. Trimming shortened V by 2 bases and J by 8 bases, and 7 bases separated the two germline ends. This CDR3 is CASSYRADEQFF. CDR3 coding DNA: TGTGCCAGCAGTTACCGGGCGGATGAGCAGTTCTTC.

The sample holds one count of this clone. The rearrangement joins TRBV5-8 to TRBJ2-1; no firm D call. V lost 1 base and J 5 bases, leaving 7 bases between the germline ends. Germline values: CDR1 SGHTS, CDR2 YDEGEE. The CDR3 contains 13 residues. CDR3 bases: TGTGCCAGCAGCTTGTACAACAACAATGAGCAGTTCTTC. The encoded protein is CASSLYNNNEQFF.

This rearrangement joins TRBV28 to TRBJ2-2; weak D call: TRBD2 (5 bases). In germline, CDR1 is MDHEN, CDR2 SYDVKM. The CDR3 extends over 15 amino acids. Trimming shortened V by 6 bases and J by 5 bases, and 16 bases separated the two germline ends. The CDR3 DNA follows: TGTGCCAGCAGAAGAACTAGAAGTGGAACCGGGGAGCTGTTTTTT. Translated: CASRRTRSGTGELFF. Full variable domain (rest looked up from reference TRBV28 and TRBJ2-2): DVKVTQSSRYLVKRTGEKVFLECVQDMDHENMFWYRQDPGLGLRLIYFSYDVKMKEKGDIPEGYSVSREKKERFSLILESASTNQTSMYLCASRRTRSGTGELFFGEGSRLTVL.

The chain joins TRBV5-1 to TRBJ2-4; D unclear. Germline CDR1 SGHRS, CDR2 YFSETQ. Trimming cost V 0 bases and J 9 bases, with 13 bases left between them. The CDR3 has 14 amino acids. CDR3 DNA: TGCGCCAGCAGCTTGGGGGATCACGGCGGCATTCAGTACTTC. As protein: CASSLGDHGGIQYF.

Concerning this clone itself: The sample holds other DNA sequences that translate to the same CDR3. The CDR3 loop reads CASSPGQSNTEAFF. The CDR3 DNA reads TGTGCCAGCTCACCCGGACAGAGCAACACTGAAGCTTTCTTT. The rearrangement uses TRBV18 and TRBJ1-1; TRBD1 is a possible D gene (6 bases). The CDR3 runs to 14 residues. The V gene's germline CDR1 is KGHSH and CDR2 LQKENI. Trimming stripped 3 bases from V and 2 bases from J, with 10 bases between.

V usage is TRBV7-2 and J usage is TRBJ2-1; a weak D match, TRBD2 (6 bases). The V gene's germline CDR1 is SGHTA and CDR2 FQGNSA. V lost 5 bases, J lost 8 bases, and 19 bases lay in between. The CDR3 is 15 residues long. CDR3 in DNA: TGTGCCAGCAGCCTCCAGAGCGGAGGCGGGGATGAGCAGTTCTTC. The encoded protein is CASSLQSGGGDEQFF.